This entry lists 20 T cell receptor beta chains sequenced from one sample in a study of beta chain features in type 1 diabetes. No cognate antigen is known for these TCRs. Study-wide results and caveats: For Type 1 diabetes patients, all four CD4+ subsets carried TCRB CDR3s that were moderately but significantly shorter.

Sequenced material consisted of expressed TCRB transcripts (all of the isolated RNA was reverse transcribed). Sequenced by immunoSEQ multiplex PCR; TCRdb stores in-frame clones only, minus some. Among some 350,000 clones, approximately 13% were seen once, and the ten largest hold roughly 0.015%. The sequenced material came from naive CD4+ T cells from blood. These receptors were taken from a woman aged 18-35 years with type 1 diabetes.

The chain has TRBV10-3 and TRBJ2-7; 11 nucleotides line up with TRBD1. Germline V gene lookup returns CDR1 ENHRY and CDR2 SYGVKD. The CDR3 covers 17 residues. With 3 bases clipped from V and 3 bases from J, the junction kept 10 bases outside the gene matches. In nucleotides, the CDR3 is TGTGCCATCAGTGACCCTGGACAGGGGGCCAACTACTACGAGCAGTACTTC. Its protein product is CAISDPGQGANYYEQYF.

This clone was observed a handful of times. V and J are TRBV7-9 and TRBJ2-7, with a possible D match to TRBD1 (5 bases). The CDR3 extends over 14 amino acids. Germline V lookup: CDR1 SEHNR, CDR2 FQNEAQ (reference sequence). The germline V and J ends were trimmed by 4 bases and 1 base, with 11 bases remaining between them. The CDR3 here is CASSSSRQSYEQYF. The CDR3 coding sequence is TGTGCCAGCAGCTCCTCCCGACAGTCCTACGAGCAGTACTTC.

This clone was observed a handful of times. This sequence joins TRBV7-2 and TRBJ2-5; D perhaps matches TRBD2 (5 bases). V was shortened by 5 bases and J by 0 bases, with 13 bases between the two germline ends. The CDR3 contains 15 residues. Per germline, CDR1 SGHTA and CDR2 FQGNSA. The CDR3 loop is CASSPTRLYQETQYF. The DNA for the CDR3 is TGTGCCAGCAGCCCCACACGACTATACCAAGAGACCCAGTACTTC. Based on the CDR3 plus reference TRBV7-2 and TRBJ2-5, the full variable domain is GAGVSQSPSNKVTEKGKDVELRCDPISGHTALYWYRQSLGQGLEFLIYFQGNSAPDKSGLPSDRFSAERTGGSVSTLTIQRTQQEDSAVYLCASSPTRLYQETQYFGPGTRLLVL.

The V gene is TRBV7-9, the J gene TRBJ2-2; 14 bases agree with TRBD2. Germline V CDR1 and CDR2: SEHNR, FQNEAQ (reference sequence). The CDR3 totals 16 residues. The ends lost 5 bases at V and 6 bases at J; junction bases unmatched: 5. CDR3 DNA: TGTGCCAGCAGCAGAGGGACTAGCGGGAGCGCCGGGGAGCTGTTTTTT. Protein: CASSRGTSGSAGELFF.

This clone has more than one count but fewer than ten. The chain couples TRBV9 to TRBJ2-1; 13 positions agree with TRBD2. The CDR3 runs to 17 residues. Germline V gives CDR1 SGDLS, CDR2 YYNGEE. V gave up 3 bases and J gave up 5 bases; unmatched junction bases: 8. CDR3 sequence reads: CASSARTSGSFDNEQFF. The CDR3 coding sequence is TGTGCCAGCAGCGCCCGGACTAGCGGGAGTTTCGACAATGAGCAGTTCTTC.

This rearrangement joins TRBV28 to TRBJ1-1, with a tentative D call TRBD1 (5 bases). V dropped 1 base and J dropped 3 bases, with 18 bases sitting between them. The CDR3 extends over 17 amino acids. Looked up from germline, CDR1 is MDHEN and CDR2 is SYDVKM. The CDR3: CASSLFGAGVLDTEAFF. The CDR3, as DNA: TGTGCCAGCAGTTTATTTGGGGCTGGAGTGTTGGACACTGAAGCTTTCTTT. The entire variable domain, with the rest obtained from reference TRBV28 and TRBJ1-1, is as follows: DVKVTQSSRYLVKRTGEKVFLECVQDMDHENMFWYRQDPGLGLRLIYFSYDVKMKEKGDIPEGYSVSREKKERFSLILESASTNQTSMYLCASSLFGAGVLDTEAFFGQGTRLTVV.

V is TRBV21-1 and J is TRBJ2-7; the table's TRBD2 call for D was not verified on the DNA. TRBV21-1 is a pseudogene segment. This CDR3 region has 13 residues. The CDR3: CASSKGLPYEQYV. CDR3 DNA sequence: TGTGCCAGCAGCAAAGGACTTCCCTACGAGCAGTACGTC.

The chain is built from TRBV7-3 and TRBJ2-3, with 7 bases matching TRBD1. The CDR3 runs 15 residues. Per germline, CDR1 SGHTA and CDR2 FQGTGA. Losses at the gene ends were 2 bases for V and 2 bases for J; bases not matched to a gene: 4. The CDR3 region is CASSLGQGVTDTQYF. DNA of the CDR3: TGTGCCAGCAGCTTAGGGCAGGGGGTCACAGATACGCAGTATTTT.

This clone appeared a few times. This chain uses TRBV9 with TRBJ2-7; tentatively, D is TRBD2 (5 bases). Germline V gene lookup returns CDR1 SGDLS and CDR2 YYNGEE. Trimming took 4 bases from V and 6 from J, leaving 17 bases between them. The CDR3 is 14 amino acids. CDR3 in amino acids: CASSPTGNIREQYF. DNA for the CDR3: TGTGCCAGCAGCCCGACGGGAAACATACGCGAGCAGTACTTC. The whole variable domain, filled in from reference TRBV9 and TRBJ2-7, reads DSGVTQTPKHLITATGQRVTLRCSPRSGDLSVYWYQQSLDQGLQFLIQYYNGEERAKGNILERFSAQQFPDLHSELNLSSLELGDSALYFCASSPTGNIREQYFGPGTRLTVT.

There are a few counts of this clone. The rearrangement joins TRBV14 to TRBJ2-1, with 7 bases identical to TRBD2. V shed 4 bases and J 10 bases; nucleotides not matched to a gene: 16. CDR3 length equals 16 residues. CDR1 is SGHDN and CDR2 is FVKESK in the germline V gene. This CDR3 is CASSLFAGATIGEQFF. The CDR3 bases are TGTGCCAGCAGCCTTTTCGCGGGAGCTACTATAGGAGAGCAGTTCTTC. Variable domain in full (rest from reference TRBV14 and TRBJ2-1): EAGVTQFPSHSVIEKGQTVTLRCDPISGHDNLYWYRRVMGKEIKFLLHFVKESKQDESGMPNNRFLAERTGGTYSTLKVQPAELEDSGVYFCASSLFAGATIGEQFFGPGTRLTVL.

This clone has only a few counts. The chain recombines TRBV28 with TRBJ1-5; 10 bases map to TRBD1. The CDR3 spans 15 residues. Germline V gene lookup returns CDR1 MDHEN and CDR2 SYDVKM. The V segment lost 4 bases and the J segment 7 bases; nucleotides outside the gene matches: 7. The CDR3 DNA follows: TGTGCCAGCAGTTCCTCCGGGACAGGGGACCAGCCCCAGCATTTT. It is translated as CASSSSGTGDQPQHF.

J is TRBJ1-4 and V is TRBV30; D is undetermined. Germline lookup yields CDR1 GTSNPN and CDR2 SVGIG (reference sequence). CDR3 length equals 12 residues. Trimming cost V 8 bases and J 5 bases, with 12 bases left between them. The CDR3 DNA follows: TGTGCCCACATGAGGTCGAATGAAAAACTGTTTTTT. Its protein product is CAHMRSNEKLFF.

The table lists this clone with a few counts. The chain links TRBV28 to TRBJ2-7, with 8 nucleotides matching TRBD2. The V and J ends lost 8 bases and 7 bases, in that order; junction bases with no gene match: 13. This CDR3 contains 14 residues. The germline V gene has CDR1 MDHEN and CDR2 SYDVKM. The CDR3 DNA reads as TGTGCCAGCGTCACATCGGGGGGGCTGGGGGAGCAGTACTTC. It encodes CASVTSGGLGEQYF.

This clone appeared a few times. J is TRBJ2-1 and V is TRBV4-2; D might be TRBD2 (5 bases). Germline-derived CDR1 and CDR2 are LGHNA and YNFKEQ. CDR3 size: 15 residues. V was clipped by 5 bases and J by 4 bases, with 15 bases between them. The CDR3 nucleotides are TGTGCCAGCAGCTCTCCCGGAGGCCTTTACAATGAGCAGTTCTTC. Translation: CASSSPGGLYNEQFF.

This clone was found a few times. The V gene is TRBV19, the J gene TRBJ2-1, with 7 bases aligning to TRBD2. V was pared by 3 bases and J by 5 bases, with 10 bases of the junction left unmatched. Germline CDR1 LNHDA, CDR2 SQIVND (reference sequence). This CDR3 is 16 amino acids long. Here the CDR3 reads CASSILGGEIHNEQFF. CDR3 in DNA: TGTGCCAGTAGTATCCTTGGGGGGGAGATCCACAATGAGCAGTTCTTC.

This clone appeared a few times. J is TRBJ2-5 and V is TRBV19; 7 bases align to TRBD1. Germline CDR1 is LNHDA and CDR2 is SQIVND (reference sequence). The CDR3 has 14 residues. V gave up 4 bases and J gave up 5 bases; unmatched junction bases: 7. CDR3 sequence reads: CASSTTTGRETQYF. CDR3 bases: TGTGCCAGTAGTACCACGACAGGGCGGGAGACCCAGTACTTC. Together with reference TRBV19 and TRBJ2-5, the CDR3 gives the full variable domain: DGGITQSPKYLFRKEGQNVTLSCEQNLNHDAMYWYRQDPGQGLRLIYYSQIVNDFQKGDIAEGYSVSREKKESFPLTVTSAQKNPTAFYLCASSTTTGRETQYFGPGTRLLVL.

The chain links TRBV5-1 to TRBJ2-1; TRBD2 agrees at 8 bases. V shed 1 base and J 8 bases; nucleotides not matched to a gene: 2. Germline CDR1 and CDR2: SGHRS and YFSETQ. This CDR3 has 13 residues. CDR3 nucleotides: TGCGCCAGCAGCTTGCTACTAGCGGATGAGCAGTTCTTC. Amino acid sequence: CASSLLLADEQFF.

V usage is TRBV4-2 and J usage is TRBJ2-5, with 7 bases lining up with TRBD2. CDR3 length: 16 amino acids. J gave up 5 bases and V 0 bases, and 9 bases lay outside the gene matches. Germline V gives CDR1 LGHNA, CDR2 YNFKEQ. The CDR3 coding sequence is TGTGCCAGCAGCCAAGATCCGGCGGGAGCCCTGGAGACCCAGTACTTC. Amino acids: CASSQDPAGALETQYF.

In its sample, this clone was seen a few times. J is TRBJ2-1 and V is TRBV11-2; 8 nucleotides agree with TRBD2. Germline V gene lookup returns CDR1 SGHAT and CDR2 FQNNGV. This CDR3 is 15 amino acids long. The V segment lost 3 bases and the J segment 5 bases; nucleotides outside the gene matches: 6. CDR3 protein: CASSFGASGHNEQFF. CDR3 nucleotides: TGTGCCAGCAGCTTTGGGGCTAGCGGGCACAATGAGCAGTTCTTC.

The rearrangement joins TRBV28 to TRBJ2-7; D gene ambiguous. Deletions cut 6 bases from V and 1 base from J, with 16 bases between. This CDR3 is built from 15 residues. Germline values: CDR1 MDHEN, CDR2 SYDVKM. The CDR3 protein is CASSQAGTGSYEQYF. The CDR3, as DNA: TGTGCCAGCAGCCAAGCAGGAACCGGTTCCTACGAGCAGTACTTC.